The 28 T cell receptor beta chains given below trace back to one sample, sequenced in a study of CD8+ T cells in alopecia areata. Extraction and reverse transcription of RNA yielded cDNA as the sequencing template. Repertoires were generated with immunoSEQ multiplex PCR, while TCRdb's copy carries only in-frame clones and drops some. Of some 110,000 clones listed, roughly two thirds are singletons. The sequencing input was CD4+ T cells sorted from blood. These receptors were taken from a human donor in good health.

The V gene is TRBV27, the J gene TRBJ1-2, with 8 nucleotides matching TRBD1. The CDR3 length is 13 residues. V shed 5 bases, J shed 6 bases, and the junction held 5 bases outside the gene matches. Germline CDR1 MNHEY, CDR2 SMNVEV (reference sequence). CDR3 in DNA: TGTGCCAGCAGTCAGGACAGGGTCCATGGCTACACCTTC. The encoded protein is CASSQDRVHGYTF.

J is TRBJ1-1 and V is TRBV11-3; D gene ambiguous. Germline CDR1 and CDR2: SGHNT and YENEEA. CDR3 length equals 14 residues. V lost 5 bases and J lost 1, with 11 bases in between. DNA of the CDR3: TGTGCCAGCAGCCCCGGACGACGGAACACTGAAGCTTTCTTT. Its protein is CASSPGRRNTEAFF.

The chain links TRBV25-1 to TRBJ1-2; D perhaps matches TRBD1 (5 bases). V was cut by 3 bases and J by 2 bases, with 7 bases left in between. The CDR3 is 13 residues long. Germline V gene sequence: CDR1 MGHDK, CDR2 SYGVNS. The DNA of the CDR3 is TGTGCCAGCAGTGAGGGGGGAAACTATGGCTACACCTTC. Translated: CASSEGGNYGYTF.

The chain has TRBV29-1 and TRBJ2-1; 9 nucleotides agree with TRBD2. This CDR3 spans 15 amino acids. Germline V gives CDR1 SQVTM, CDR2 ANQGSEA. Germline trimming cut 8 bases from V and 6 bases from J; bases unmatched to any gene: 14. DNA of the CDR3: TGCAGCTGGAGGCTAGCGGGGCGGAAAATCAATGAGCAGTTCTTC. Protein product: CSWRLAGRKINEQFF.

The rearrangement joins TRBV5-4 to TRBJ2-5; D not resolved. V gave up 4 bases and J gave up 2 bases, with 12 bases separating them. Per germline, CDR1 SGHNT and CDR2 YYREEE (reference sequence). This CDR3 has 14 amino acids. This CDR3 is CASSPDPGQETQYF. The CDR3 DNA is TGTGCCAGCAGCCCGGATCCGGGTCAAGAGACCCAGTACTTC.

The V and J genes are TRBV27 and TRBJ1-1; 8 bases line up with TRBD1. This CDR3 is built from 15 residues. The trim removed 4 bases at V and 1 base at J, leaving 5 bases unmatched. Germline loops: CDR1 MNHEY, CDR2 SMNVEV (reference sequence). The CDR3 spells CASSSGGKENTEAFF. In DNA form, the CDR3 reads TGTGCCAGCAGTTCAGGGGGCAAGGAGAACACTGAAGCTTTCTTT.

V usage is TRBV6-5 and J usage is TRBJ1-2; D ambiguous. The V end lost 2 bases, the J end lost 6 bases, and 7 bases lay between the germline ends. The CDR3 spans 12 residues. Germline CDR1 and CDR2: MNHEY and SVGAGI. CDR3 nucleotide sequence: TGTGCCAGCAGTTACACCCACAATGGCTACACCTTC. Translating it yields CASSYTHNGYTF.

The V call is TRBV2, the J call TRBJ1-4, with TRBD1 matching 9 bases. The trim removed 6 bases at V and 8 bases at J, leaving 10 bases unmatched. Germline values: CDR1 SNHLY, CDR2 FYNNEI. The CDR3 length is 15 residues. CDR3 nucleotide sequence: TGTGCCAGCAGACCTCGGACAGGGGAGGAGGAAAAACTGTTTTTT. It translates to CASRPRTGEEEKLFF.

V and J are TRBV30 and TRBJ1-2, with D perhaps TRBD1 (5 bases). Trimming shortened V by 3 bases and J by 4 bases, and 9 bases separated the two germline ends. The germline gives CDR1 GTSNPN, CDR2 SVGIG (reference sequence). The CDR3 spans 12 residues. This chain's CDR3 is CAWRTGTYGYTF. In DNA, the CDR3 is TGTGCCTGGAGAACCGGGACCTATGGCTACACCTTC. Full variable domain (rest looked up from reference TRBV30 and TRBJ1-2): SQTIHQWPATLVQPVGSPLSLECTVEGTSNPNLYWYRQAAGRGLQLLFYSVGIGQISSEVPQNLSASRPQDRQFILSSKKLLLSDSGFYLCAWRTGTYGYTFGSGTRLTVV.

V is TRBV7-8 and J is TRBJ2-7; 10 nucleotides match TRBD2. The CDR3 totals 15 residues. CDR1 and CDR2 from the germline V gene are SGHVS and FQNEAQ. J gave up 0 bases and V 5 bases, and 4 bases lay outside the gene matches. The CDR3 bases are TGTGCCAGCAGCCTGCGGACTAGCGGCTCCTACGAGCAGTACTTC. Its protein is CASSLRTSGSYEQYF.

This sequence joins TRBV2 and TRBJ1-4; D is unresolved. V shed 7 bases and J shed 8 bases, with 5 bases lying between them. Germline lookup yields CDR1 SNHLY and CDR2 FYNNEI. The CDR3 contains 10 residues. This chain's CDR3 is CASIREKLFF. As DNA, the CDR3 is TGTGCCAGCATCAGGGAAAAACTGTTTTTT.

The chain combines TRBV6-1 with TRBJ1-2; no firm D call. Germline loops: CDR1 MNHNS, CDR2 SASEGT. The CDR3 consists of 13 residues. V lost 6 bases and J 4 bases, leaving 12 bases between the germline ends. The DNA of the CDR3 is TGTGCCAGCAGCATGGAAACGAGCTATGGCTACACCTTC. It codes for CASSMETSYGYTF.

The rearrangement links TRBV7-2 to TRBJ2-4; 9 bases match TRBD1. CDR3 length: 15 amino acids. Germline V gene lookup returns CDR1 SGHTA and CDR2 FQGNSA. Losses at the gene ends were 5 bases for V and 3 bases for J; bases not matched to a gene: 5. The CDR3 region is CASSPDRGIKNIQYF. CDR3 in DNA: TGTGCCAGCAGCCCGGACAGGGGAATCAAAAACATTCAGTACTTC. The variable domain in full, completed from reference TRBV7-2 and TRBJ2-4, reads GAGVSQSPSNKVTEKGKDVELRCDPISGHTALYWYRQSLGQGLEFLIYFQGNSAPDKSGLPSDRFSAERTGGSVSTLTIQRTQQEDSAVYLCASSPDRGIKNIQYFGAGTRLSVL.

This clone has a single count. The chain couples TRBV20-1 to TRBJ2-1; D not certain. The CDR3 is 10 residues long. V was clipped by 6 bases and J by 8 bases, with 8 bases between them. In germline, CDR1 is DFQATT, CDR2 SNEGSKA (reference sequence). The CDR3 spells CSATLDEQFF. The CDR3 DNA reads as TGCAGTGCCACTCTGGATGAGCAGTTCTTC.

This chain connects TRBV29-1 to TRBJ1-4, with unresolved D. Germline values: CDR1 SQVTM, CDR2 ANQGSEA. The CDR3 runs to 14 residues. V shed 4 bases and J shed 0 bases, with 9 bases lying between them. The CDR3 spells CSVAWGATNEKLFF. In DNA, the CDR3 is TGCAGCGTTGCTTGGGGAGCAACTAATGAAAAACTGTTTTTT.

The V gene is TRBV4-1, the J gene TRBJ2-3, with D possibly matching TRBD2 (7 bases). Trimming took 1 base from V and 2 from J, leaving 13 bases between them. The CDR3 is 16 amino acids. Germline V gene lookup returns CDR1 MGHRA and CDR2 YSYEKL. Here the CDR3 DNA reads TGCGCCAGCAGCCAAGGACGGGGGGCCTTCACAGATACGCAGTATTTT. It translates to CASSQGRGAFTDTQYF.

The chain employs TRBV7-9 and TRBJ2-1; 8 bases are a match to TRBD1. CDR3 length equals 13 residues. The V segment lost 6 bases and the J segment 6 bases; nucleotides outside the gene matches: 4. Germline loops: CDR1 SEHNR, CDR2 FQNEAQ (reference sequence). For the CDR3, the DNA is TGTGCCAGCAGACATACAGGGGGCAATGAGCAGTTCTTC. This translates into CASRHTGGNEQFF.

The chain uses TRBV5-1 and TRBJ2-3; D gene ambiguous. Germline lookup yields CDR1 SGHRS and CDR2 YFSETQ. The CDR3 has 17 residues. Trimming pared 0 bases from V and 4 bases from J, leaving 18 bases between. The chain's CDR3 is CASSLGRLPAESDTQYF. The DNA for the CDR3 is TGCGCCAGCAGCTTGGGGCGCTTGCCCGCAGAATCAGATACGCAGTATTTT.

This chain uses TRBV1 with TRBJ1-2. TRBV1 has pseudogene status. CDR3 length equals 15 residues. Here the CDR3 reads CTSSQDPASYYGYTF. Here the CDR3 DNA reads TGCACCAGCAGCCAAGATCCGGCCTCTTACTATGGCTACACCTTC.

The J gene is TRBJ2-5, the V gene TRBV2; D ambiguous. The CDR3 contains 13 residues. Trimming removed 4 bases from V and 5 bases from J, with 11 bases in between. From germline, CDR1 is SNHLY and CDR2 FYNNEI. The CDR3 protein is CASSGGSLETQYF. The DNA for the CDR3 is TGTGCCAGCAGTGGAGGTAGCCTGGAGACCCAGTACTTC.

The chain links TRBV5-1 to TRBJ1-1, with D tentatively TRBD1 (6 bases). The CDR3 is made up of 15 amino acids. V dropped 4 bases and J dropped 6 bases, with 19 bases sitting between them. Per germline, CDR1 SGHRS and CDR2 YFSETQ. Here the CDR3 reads CASSRGLGAVAEAFF. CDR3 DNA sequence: TGCGCCAGCAGCCGAGGGTTGGGGGCTGTGGCTGAAGCTTTCTTT. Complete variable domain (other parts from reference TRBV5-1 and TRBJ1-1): KAGVTQTPRYLIKTRGQQVTLSCSPISGHRSVSWYQQTPGQGLQFLFEYFSETQRNKGNFPGRFSGRQFSNSRSEMNVSTLELGDSALYLCASSRGLGAVAEAFFGQGTRLTVV.

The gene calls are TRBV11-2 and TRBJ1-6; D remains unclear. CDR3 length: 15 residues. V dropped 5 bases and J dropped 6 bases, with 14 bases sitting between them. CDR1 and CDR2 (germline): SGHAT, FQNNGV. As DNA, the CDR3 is TGTGCCAGCAGCCCACCCCGGGCCTTTAATTCACCCCTCCACTTT. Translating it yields CASSPPRAFNSPLHF.

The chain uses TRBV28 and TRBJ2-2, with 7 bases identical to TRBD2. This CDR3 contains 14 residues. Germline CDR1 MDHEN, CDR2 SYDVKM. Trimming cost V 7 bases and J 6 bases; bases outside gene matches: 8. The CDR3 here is CASTPLGGAGELFF. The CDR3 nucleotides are TGTGCCAGCACTCCACTTGGGGGGGCCGGGGAGCTGTTTTTT.

In DNA, the CDR3 is TGCAGCGTTGAAGCTCAGAAAAACATTCAGTACTTC. This translates into CSVEAQKNIQYF. V and J are TRBV29-1 and TRBJ2-4; no clear D. Germline-derived CDR1 and CDR2 are SQVTM and ANQGSEA. This CDR3 contains 12 residues. V lost 1 base, J lost 4 bases, and 5 bases lay in between.

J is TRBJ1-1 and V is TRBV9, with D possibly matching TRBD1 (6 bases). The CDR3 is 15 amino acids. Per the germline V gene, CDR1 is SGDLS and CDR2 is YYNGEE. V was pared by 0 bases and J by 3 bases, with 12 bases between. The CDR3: CASSVVGGVDTEAFF. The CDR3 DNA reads TGTGCCAGCAGCGTAGTAGGGGGGGTAGACACTGAAGCTTTCTTT.

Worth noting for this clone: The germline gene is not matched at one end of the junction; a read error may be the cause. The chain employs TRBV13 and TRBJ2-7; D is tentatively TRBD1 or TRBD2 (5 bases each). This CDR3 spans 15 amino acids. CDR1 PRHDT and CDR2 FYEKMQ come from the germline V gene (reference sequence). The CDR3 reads CASRYLGDPTTYPHF. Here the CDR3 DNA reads TGTGCCAGCAGATATCTAGGGGACCCAACTACATATCCACACTTC.

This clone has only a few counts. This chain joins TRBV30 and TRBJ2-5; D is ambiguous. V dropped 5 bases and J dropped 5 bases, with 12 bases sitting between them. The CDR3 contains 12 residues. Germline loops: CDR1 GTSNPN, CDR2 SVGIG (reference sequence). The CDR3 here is CAWQPSRETQYF. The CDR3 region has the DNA TGTGCCTGGCAGCCCTCACGGGAGACCCAGTACTTC.

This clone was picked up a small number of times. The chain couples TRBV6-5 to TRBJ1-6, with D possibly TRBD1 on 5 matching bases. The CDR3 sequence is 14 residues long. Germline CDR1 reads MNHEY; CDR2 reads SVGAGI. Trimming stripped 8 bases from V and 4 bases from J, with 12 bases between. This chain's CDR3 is CASAREGYNSPLHF. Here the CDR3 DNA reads TGTGCCAGCGCCAGGGAGGGTTATAATTCACCCCTCCACTTT.